Listed below are T cell receptor beta chains from one sample, sequenced in a study of regulatory T cells in long-lasting Graves disease. TCRdb used MiXCR to reprocess the multiplex PCR reads, holding one entry per CDR3 protein. The sample lists some 370,000 distinct CDR3 sequences, about an eighth occurring once. This sample was shared with a second study, whose subject was T cells in Graves' hyperthyroidism and ophthalmopathy.

Sequenced material: peripheral blood mononuclear cells (PBMCs), taken at new diagnosis, from a patient treated with antithyroid drugs. These receptors were obtained from a woman aged 18-29 years with Graves disease. CDR3s leave out the opening cysteine and the closing phenylalanine or tryptophan. A D gene is named only where the DNA matches it firmly.

cdr3_length v_call d_call cdr3_aa
14 TRBV7-9 . ASSFPQDTLSYEQY
13 TRBV7-2 . ASSLRVGWVAEAF
9 TRBV28 . ASSRLREQF
16 TRBV4-2 . ASSQDSGVEGHTDTQY
15 TRBV7-8 TRBD2 ASSTTGTNPLWGELF
13 TRBV6-5 . ASSYLGSEYTEAF
16 TRBV28 . ASSFPIGLKPLTYEQY
9 TRBV24-1 TRBD2 ATKGTSGEF
13 TRBV10-3 . AISESVLRDYGYT
17 TRBV10-3 TRBD2 AISGGVAGGPVPIDEQF
15 TRBV6-4 . ASSESRGRYSGNTIY
13 TRBV20-1 TRBD1 SAREEGRGSQPQH
12 TRBV27 TRBD2 ATPTSGSTDTQY
13 TRBV7-6 . ASSLEPGIGYEQY
10 TRBV7-9 . ASAMANYEQY
17 TRBV7-3 TRBD2 ASSSGTSGISSYTDTQY
14 TRBV28 . ASSNFQGWVREKLF
11 TRBV20-1 . SVTGGPNEKLF
15 TRBV6-1 TRBD2 ASRSLTSGGNTGELF
12 TRBV11-3 TRBD2 ASSRGLDYNEQF
12 TRBV20-1 . SASLQVATEKLF
9 TRBV6-2/TRBV6-3 . ASRLIDTQY
11 TRBV7-3 . ASSLKGSIEQF
11 TRBV12-3/TRBV12-4 . ATRQAGQETQY
14 TRBV6-1 . ASSPRGRIQLRGYT
11 TRBV7-2 . ASTTPGLETQY
13 TRBV6-1 . ASSESQGANTEAF
12 TRBV12-3/TRBV12-4 TRBD2 ASSSGGYYNEQF
11 TRBV7-3 . ASSPGRLETQY
12 TRBV27 TRBD1 ASSSHRGGNTIY
11 TRBV12-3/TRBV12-4 . ACHREAYNEQF
11 TRBV20-1 . SANTVATETQY
13 TRBV6-2/TRBV6-3 TRBD2 ASRPLAEKSNEQF
12 TRBV28 . ASSLIRSVVEQY
15 TRBV4-3 . ASSQEFQGIAYTEAF
12 TRBV6-4 TRBD2 ASSAGGEEDTQY
14 TRBV30 . AWSAGPGWGYNEQF
11 TRBV4-3 . ASSQEISETQY
12 TRBV20-1 . SAVGLTMSYEQY
14 TRBV7-6 . ASSLNRDGPYNEQF
12 TRBV6-1 TRBD1 ASSRQGDRDIQY
14 TRBV12-3/TRBV12-4 TRBD1 ASSNTRDRGLFEQF
15 TRBV7-3 TRBD2 ASSPGGLANFRVTQY
11 TRBV6-5 . ASSYFNHGELF